Here is one T cell receptor beta chain with its context. Which antigen it targets is not known. No qualities accompany the bases; no much larger clone lies one base away. The data belong to a study of T-cell reconstitution after alpha-beta-depleted transplantation in children (dated by TCRdb to 2016 to 2017). As for the study more broadly: Using TCR repertoire profiling, the study followed T-cell immune reconstitution in a quantitative way in children after TCRalphabeta/CD19-depleted allogeneic hematopoietic cell transplantation. Broader findings and caveats from the paper: The apparently early alphabetaT-cell count recovery about two months after transplant was reportedly dependent on only several hundred rapidly expanded clones derived from non-depleted graft cells. Hyperexpanded clone frequencies declined over subsequent months; after one year, T-cell counts and TCRbeta diversity were mostly attributed to newly produced T cells. In some patients, high TCRbeta diversity at day 60 was attributed to recipient T cells and intrathymic progenitors that had survived conditioning.

The CDR3 has 14 amino acids, counting the end cysteine and phenylalanine. Only the CDR3 portion is preserved as DNA: 42 bases, with reading frame beginning at the first base. The trim is 6 bases for V and 5 bases for J, with a gap of 16 bases between the germline ends. CDR1 and CDR2, per the germline V gene, are MNHEY and SVGAGI. The receptor library was made with PCR. The run used an Illumina HiSeq 2500. TCR libraries were prepared with molecular barcoding, using unique molecular identifiers to normalize TCRbeta repertoire quantification. TCRdb reran the public reads through fastp at Q25 and MiXCR, keeping productive beta chains. Every distinct CDR3 protein forms one entry, paired with its most common genes and DNA. Here the sample has 800,000 to 1,000,000 distinct CDR3 sequences; roughly 29% occur a single time. The top ten hold 25% to 35% of the sample. The treatment or condition label here, explained by the study, means: allogeneic hematopoietic cell transplantation with graft depleted of TCRalphabeta T cells and CD19 B cells. The children who served as transplant recipients had been given grafts of TCRalphabeta/CD19-depleted allogeneic hematopoietic cells.

The V gene is TRBV6-5 and the J gene is TRBJ2-5, and TRBD2 may be the D gene, going by 6 matching bases. The TCR originated in a boy under three years old who had a stem cell transplant for SCID, so the T cells may come from the graft donor. The sequenced sample was PBMCs, mostly from graft donor cells, obtained 360 days after TCRalphabeta/CD19-depleted stem cell transplant. The DNA sequence follows: TGTGCCAGCAGCTTTTGGGACTCTCCGGAGACCCAGTACTTC. This codes for CASSFWDSPETQYF.